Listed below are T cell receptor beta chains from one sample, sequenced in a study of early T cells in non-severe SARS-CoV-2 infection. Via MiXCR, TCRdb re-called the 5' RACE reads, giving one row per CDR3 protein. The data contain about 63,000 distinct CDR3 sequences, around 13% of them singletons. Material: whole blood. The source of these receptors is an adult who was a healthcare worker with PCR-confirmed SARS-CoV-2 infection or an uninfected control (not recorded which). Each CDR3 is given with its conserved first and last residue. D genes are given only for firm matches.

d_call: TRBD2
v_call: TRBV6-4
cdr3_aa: CASTVVAGGNREQFF

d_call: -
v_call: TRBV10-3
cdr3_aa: CAINGPNPGELFF

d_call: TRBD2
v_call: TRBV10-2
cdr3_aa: CASSPNFSGGPNTGELFF

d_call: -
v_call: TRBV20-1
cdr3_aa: CSARDLRGETQYF

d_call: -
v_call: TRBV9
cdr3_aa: CASSVNDRPAYEQYF

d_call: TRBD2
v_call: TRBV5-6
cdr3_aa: CASSTLASNEQFF

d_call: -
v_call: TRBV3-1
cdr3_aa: CASSRDGVFF

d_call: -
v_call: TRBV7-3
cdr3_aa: CASSSRTGTDTQYF

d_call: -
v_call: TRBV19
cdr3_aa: CASSHLSSQETQYF

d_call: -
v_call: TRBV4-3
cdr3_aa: CASSQDRVREELFF

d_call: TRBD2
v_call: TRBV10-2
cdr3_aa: CASMDPLRGGTREQFF

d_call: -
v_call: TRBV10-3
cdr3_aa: CAISEPDRGGEKLFF

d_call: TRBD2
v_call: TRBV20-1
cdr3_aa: CSASPGSGYSYNEQFF

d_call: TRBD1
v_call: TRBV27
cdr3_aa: CASSPGTGLRHYEQYF

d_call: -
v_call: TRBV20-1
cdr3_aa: CSARPPGVGLNQPQHF

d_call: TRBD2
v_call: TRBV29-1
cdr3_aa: CSARSGGVLGREQYF

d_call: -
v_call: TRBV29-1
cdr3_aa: CSVDPSRETQYF

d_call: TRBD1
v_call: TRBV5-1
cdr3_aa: CASSSGQGQETQYF